This T cell receptor beta chain was found in a study of graft-versus-host responses after intestinal transplantation. Assay: immunoSEQ multiplex PCR; the TCRdb copy retains only in-frame clones and omits some. Of roughly 90,000 clones in the sample, about 89% were seen once. The CDR3 extends over 12 amino acids. V was clipped by 1 base and J by 3 bases, with 4 bases between them. CDR1 MNHNS and CDR2 SASEGT come from the germline V gene. With respect to this clone: The antigen is not known.

This chain connects TRBV6-1 to TRBJ2-7; D gene ambiguous. The sample was unstimulated CD8+ T cells sorted from spleen or lymph node cells, taken before intestinal transplant. The clonotype comes from a human donor who received an intestinal transplant. The DNA of the CDR3 is TGTGCCAGCAGTGAAGACAACTACGAGCAGTACTTC. Protein: CASSEDNYEQYF.